This T cell receptor beta chain was captured by sequencing in a study of patients and donors after allogeneic stem cell transplantation. TCRdb re-called the RT-PCR reads with MiXCR, one entry per CDR3 protein. Counted here are some 230,000 distinct CDR3 sequences, about 14% occurring once; the ten biggest clones make up approximately 10%. This CDR3 spans 16 amino acids. Germline CDR1 LGHNA, CDR2 YNFKEQ. Trimming took 1 base from V and 2 from J; bases not matched to a gene: 4. The sample holds many counts of this clonotype. Specimen: blood, either unsorted or a sorted T cell fraction (not recorded which). This rearrangement joins TRBV4-2 to TRBJ2-5; 10 nucleotides line up with TRBD2. The source of this sequence is a human donor who was either an allogeneic HSCT recipient or a stem cell or donor lymphocyte infusion donor (not recorded which). It is not recorded whose cells these are; they may come from a transplant donor. The CDR3 spells CASSQVLAGRQETQYF. CDR3 in DNA: TGTGCCAGCAGCCAAGTACTAGCGGGGCGTCAAGAGACCCAGTACTTC.